This T cell receptor beta chain was captured by sequencing in a study of identical twins. Overall study findings and caveats: A partial confounding effect on zero-insertion analyses could come from invariant MAIT and iNKT cells. Conclusions came from cross-sectional statistical analysis, not from following the same donors.

This CDR3 comprises 16 residues. The trim removed 4 bases at V and 3 bases at J, leaving 5 bases unmatched. MiXCR, run by TCRdb on the 5' RACE reads, gives a single entry per CDR3 protein. The sample holds around 300,000 distinct CDR3 sequences; roughly 8.6% are singletons and the top ten take less than 2.5%. This clonotype was detected many times. Its antigen is unknown. Separately, the same data were catalogued under a study of yellow fever vaccine responses in identical twins.

This clonotype was obtained from a young woman in good health. The specimen sequenced was memory (CD45RO+) T cells sorted from blood. V gene TRBV12-3 or TRBV12-4 combines with J gene TRBJ2-2; the match to TRBD2 covers 10 bases. CDR3 in amino acids: CASSSALAGYTGELFF. CDR3 DNA: TGTGCCAGCAGTTCCGCACTAGCGGGGTACACCGGGGAGCTGTTTTTT.